This T cell receptor (beta chain) was observed in a study of blood T cell repertoires in COVID-19. This clone was seen a few times. Original analysis: Nucleated cell counts were estimated from reference gene primer amplification. The repertoire was sequenced with immunoSEQ multiplex PCR; TCRdb's copy has only in-frame clones and lacks some. For V, J and clone size, that table is used; D and trimming come from the DNA. Here the sample spans 250,000 to 350,000 clones, over 70% being singletons. The CDR3 loop spans 13 amino acids. Trimming removed 4 bases from V and 7 bases from J; junction bases left unmatched: 6. From germline, CDR1 is WSHSY and CDR2 SAAADI.

This receptor was taken from a woman between 50 and 59 years old with acute or convalescent COVID-19. The sample comprised peripheral blood. V is TRBV10-2 and J is TRBJ1-1; TRBD1 aligns across 7 bases. CDR3 nucleotides: TGCGCCAGCAGTGCCGAAACAGGGGATGAAGCTTTCTTT. Translating gives CASSAETGDEAFF.